A single TCR beta chain is shown here with its context. The antigen is undetermined. This sample stems from a study of early T cells in non-severe SARS-CoV-2 infection. Study details: The authors sequenced bulk RNA from unsorted whole blood, leaving chains unpaired.

The protocol attached unique molecular identifiers to individual cDNA molecules. One entry per CDR3 protein, called by TCRdb with MiXCR from the 5' RACE reads. The table records about 83,000 distinct CDR3 sequences, roughly 13% of them present only once. Findings and caveats of the study: Matching against VDJdb likely underestimated virus-specific expansions, favoring anti-spike CD8.

The clonotype originates from an adult who was a healthcare worker with PCR-confirmed SARS-CoV-2 infection or an uninfected control (not recorded which). The source material was whole blood.

The chain's CDR3 is CASSRTGIDEQFF. Written as DNA, the CDR3 is TGTGCCAGCAGCCGCACAGGGATCGATGAGCAGTTCTTC. The chain couples TRBV5-5 to TRBJ2-1; TRBD1 is a possible D gene (6 bases). Germline V CDR1 and CDR2: SGHKS, YYEKEE (reference sequence). The CDR3 is 13 residues long. V was pared by 4 bases and J by 8 bases, with 13 bases between. The whole variable domain, remainder taken from reference TRBV5-5 and TRBJ2-1, is DAGVTQSPTHLIKTRGQQVTLRCSPISGHKSVSWYQQVLGQGPQFIFQYYEKEERGRGNFPDRFSARQFPNYSSELNVNALLLGDSALYLCASSRTGIDEQFFGPGTRLTVL.